This T cell receptor (beta chain) was documented in a study of cytomegalovirus exposure and HLA in healthy donors. Study-level information: Most donors, roughly 82% of 398 genotyped, fell in the Caucasian-associated ancestry cluster. The study's findings and limits: Reports credit the classifier with highly specific, highly sensitive diagnosis of cytomegalovirus status.

The germline gives CDR1 MGHRA, CDR2 YSYEKL. CDR3 size: 14 residues. Trimming at V came to 2 bases and at J to 2 bases, leaving 3 bases not matched to a gene. It was with 60 Vbeta and 13 Jbeta primers that the PCR ran. Some clones are missing from TCRdb's copy, which holds only in-frame ones; the method was immunoSEQ multiplex PCR. The data contain some 170,000 clones, roughly four fifths of them singletons. As regards this clone: Its antigen is unknown.

Healthy bone marrow donors made up the donors. Material: PBMCs. The V call is TRBV4-1, the J call TRBJ2-7; 7 positions agree with TRBD2. The TCR comes from a woman in her 50s in good health and CMV-seronegative. The CDR3 DNA reads TGCGCCAGCAGCCAACTCGCGGGAGCCTACGAGCAGTACTTC. Translation gives CASSQLAGAYEQYF.